The 10 T cell receptor beta chains listed next were all sequenced from one sample in a study of T cells in localized non-small cell lung cancer. TCRdb's copy holds only in-frame clones and misses some; the assay was immunoSEQ multiplex PCR. The sample includes approximately 57,000 clones, 86% of them seen just once. The material was peripheral blood, obtained before any cancer treatment. All receptors derive from a woman between 35 and 70 years old with stage I lung adenocarcinoma.

This chain uses TRBV18 with TRBJ2-3, with 7 positions matching TRBD1. The V segment lost 5 bases and the J segment 2 bases; nucleotides outside the gene matches: 4. Germline V CDR1 and CDR2: KGHSH, LQKENI. The CDR3 loop spans 14 amino acids. CDR3 nucleotides: TGTGCCAGCTCATTGACAGGGTCCACAGATACGCAGTATTTT. Its protein product is CASSLTGSTDTQYF.

This clone was observed a few times. The gene calls are TRBV11-1 and TRBJ1-4; perhaps TRBD1 as D (5 bases). Germline CDR1 and CDR2: SGHAT and FQDESV (reference sequence). CDR3 length: 15 residues. V was shortened by 1 base and J by 8 bases, with 14 bases between the two germline ends. The CDR3 DNA reads as TGTGCCAGCAGCTTAGTATCTGGGACGGAAGAAAAACTGTTTTTT. Encoded protein: CASSLVSGTEEKLFF.

The chain has TRBV30 and TRBJ1-1; D may be TRBD1 (6 bases). Trimming took off 3 bases at V and 10 bases at J, with 15 bases between the two ends. Germline CDR1 GTSNPN, CDR2 SVGIG (reference sequence). This CDR3 spans 12 amino acids. The CDR3 reads CAWSLRGGRAFF. The CDR3 DNA is TGTGCCTGGAGCCTAAGGGGGGGGCGAGCTTTCTTT.

The V and J genes are TRBV11-3 and TRBJ2-7, with D hard to call. CDR1 and CDR2 from the germline V gene are SGHNT and YENEEA. This CDR3 spans 12 amino acids. V was cut by 3 bases and J by 5 bases, with 8 bases left in between. The CDR3 bases are TGTGCCAGCAGCTTGGACGGCGACGAGCAGTACTTC. This translates into CASSLDGDEQYF.

The rearrangement links TRBV7-9 to TRBJ1-1, with 7 bases identical to TRBD1. CDR1 SEHNR and CDR2 FQNEAQ come from the germline V gene (reference sequence). V was clipped by 5 bases and J by 4 bases; unmatched bases: 10. The length of the CDR3 is 15 residues. DNA of the CDR3: TGTGCCAGCAGCCGACAGGGCCCTATGAGCACTGAAGCTTTCTTT. Protein product: CASSRQGPMSTEAFF. Full variable domain (rest looked up from reference TRBV7-9 and TRBJ1-1): DTGVSQNPRHKITKRGQNVTFRCDPISEHNRLYWYRQTLGQGPEFLTYFQNEAQLEKSRLLSDRFSAERPKGSFSTLEIQRTEQGDSAMYLCASSRQGPMSTEAFFGQGTRLTVV.

The V gene is TRBV6-5, the J gene TRBJ2-7; D might be TRBD1 (6 bases). The germline V and J ends were trimmed by 6 bases and 6 bases, with 15 bases remaining between them. The CDR3 covers 13 residues. The germline V gene encodes CDR1 MNHEY and CDR2 SVGAGI. CDR3 bases: TGTGCCAGCAGCAAGGGGGATACGGGCGAGCAGTACTTC. It specifies CASSKGDTGEQYF.

The CDR3 DNA sequence: TGTGCCAGCAGCTGGGACTATAACACCGGGGAGCTGTTTTTT. This encodes CASSWDYNTGELFF. The gene calls are TRBV7-2 and TRBJ2-2, with 7 bases aligning to TRBD2. The trim removed 4 bases at V and 2 bases at J, leaving 1 base unmatched. The length of the CDR3 is 14 residues. Germline loops: CDR1 SGHTA, CDR2 FQGNSA.

The gene calls are TRBV20-1 and TRBJ1-2; 7 bases align to TRBD1. Germline V lookup: CDR1 DFQATT, CDR2 SNEGSKA (reference sequence). The CDR3 covers 10 residues. V lost 6 bases to trimming and J lost 8 bases; unmatched junction nucleotides: 3. The chain's CDR3 is CSALDRGYTF. CDR3 coding DNA: TGCAGTGCCCTGGACAGGGGCTACACCTTC.

A single count supports this clone. The genes are TRBV5-1 and TRBJ2-3; the match to TRBD1 covers 7 bases. CDR1 is SGHRS, CDR2 YFSETQ, per germline. Trimming took 4 bases from V and 2 from J; bases not matched to a gene: 7. This CDR3 comprises 15 residues. The CDR3 region is CASSPFDRVTDTQYF. CDR3 in DNA: TGCGCCAGCAGCCCCTTCGACAGGGTCACAGATACGCAGTATTTT.

V and J are TRBV7-2 and TRBJ2-3; the D gene is possibly TRBD1 (6 bases). Trimming pared 4 bases from V and 4 bases from J, leaving 15 bases between. This CDR3 is 15 amino acids long. Germline V gene lookup returns CDR1 SGHTA and CDR2 FQGNSA. DNA for the CDR3: TGTGCCAGCAGCTCCGAAGCGAGGGGGTCAGATACGCAGTATTTT. Encoded protein: CASSSEARGSDTQYF.